The sequence of this T cell receptor (beta chain) was determined in a study of T cell responses to AZD1222 COVID-19 vaccine. Points from the study as a whole: Repertoire sampling occurred only after the peak T cell response. There were vaccine-associated CD4 TCRs across spike, dominant at 160-218 and 743-854. The number of AZD1222 recipients seropositive at baseline was only 6 or 7.

The CDR3 runs 19 residues. Trimming cost V 0 bases and J 6 bases; bases outside gene matches: 19. Details on this clone: Its specificity is not known.

The protocol was immunoSEQ multiplex PCR, while the TCRdb copy is restricted to in-frame clones and leaves out a portion. Among some 150,000 clones, about 85% were seen once, and the ten largest hold more than 6.5%. The genes are TRBV23-1 and TRBJ1-1, with TRBD1 matching over 7 bases. TRBV23-1 is annotated as an ORF whose role is uncertain. This material consisted of peripheral blood, taken after recovery from COVID-19. The receptor was isolated from an adult who had recovered from COVID-19. The DNA for the CDR3 is TGCGCCAGCAGTCAATCCTTTAAGTTGTGTTTTCGACAGGGACCTGAAGCTTTCTTT. It encodes CASSQSFKLCFRQGPEAFF.